This T cell receptor (beta chain) was recovered during a study of shared clonotypes between healthy human individuals. CDR1 is SQVTM, CDR2 ANQGSEA, per germline. This CDR3 comprises 14 residues. Between the trimmed V and J ends, which lost 3 bases and 0 bases, there was a span of 9 bases. Sequenced by immunoSEQ multiplex PCR; TCRdb stores in-frame clones only, minus some. This sample carries over 2,000,000 clones, 93% of them seen once, and the ten largest clones take around 1.7%. This clone has a single count. Naive CD8 cells, CD45RO-negative and positively selected for CCR7, excluded terminally differentiated effector memory CD45RA+ cells. Donors were healthy HIV-negative adults without recent acute infections or vaccinations.

The chain joins TRBV29-1 to TRBJ2-1; TRBD2 might be the D (6 bases). The clonotype originates from a man younger than 35 in good health. Some clones in this sample may be carry-over from other donors' samples. Material for sequencing was naive CD8+ T cells from PBMCs. The CDR3 nucleotides are TGCAGCGTTGATGGCGGGGACTCCTACAATGAGCAGTTCTTC. Translated, it gives CSVDGGDSYNEQFF.